Shown below are 12 T cell receptor beta chains from a single sample sequenced in a study of T cells after yellow fever vaccination. TCRdb recomputed calls from the 5' RACE reads with MiXCR, one row per CDR3 protein. Of under 50,000 distinct CDR3 sequences listed, 6% to 7% are singletons. The source material was PBMCs, either bulk or a sorted T-cell subset (CD4+, CD8+, memory, or dextramer-sorted; not recorded which), sampled 45 days after the yellow fever booster vaccination. Receptor source: a man aged 25 to 40 who received the YFV17D yellow fever vaccine.

At least ten counts were recorded for this clonotype. Here the CDR3 DNA reads TGTGCCAGCAGGGGACAGGTCAGAATGAACACTGAAGCTTTCTTT. The encoded protein is CASRGQVRMNTEAFF. The chain employs TRBV12-3 or TRBV12-4 and TRBJ1-1; TRBD1 matches at 8 bases. V shed 6 bases, J shed 0 bases, and the junction held 6 bases outside the gene matches. CDR3 length: 15 amino acids.

The chain is built from TRBV3-1 and TRBJ2-3; D gene ambiguous. This CDR3 contains 15 residues. Trimming left V 0 bases short and J 2 bases short, with 9 bases between. Germline V gives CDR1 LGHDT, CDR2 YNNKEL (reference sequence). For the CDR3, the DNA is TGTGCCAGCAGCCAAGATGGCGGACCCACAGATACGCAGTATTTT. As protein: CASSQDGGPTDTQYF.

This clonotype was counted a few times. The chain joins TRBV7-2 to TRBJ2-1; tentative D call: TRBD2 (5 bases). V shed 7 bases and J shed 12 bases, with 22 bases lying between them. The CDR3 loop spans 14 amino acids. The germline V gene has CDR1 SGHTA and CDR2 FQGNSA. In DNA form, the CDR3 reads TGTGCCAGCACCCCGGGAAGCGGTGGGGTGGGGCAGTTCTTC. This sequence encodes CASTPGSGGVGQFF.

J is TRBJ1-2 and V is TRBV20-1, with 7 bases aligning to TRBD1. With 6 bases clipped from V and 7 bases from J, the junction kept 8 bases outside the gene matches. This CDR3 has 12 residues. In germline, CDR1 is DFQATT, CDR2 SNEGSKA (reference sequence). The CDR3 loop is CSATDRVGGYTF. The CDR3 region has the DNA TGCAGTGCCACCGACAGGGTAGGTGGCTACACCTTC.

In its sample, this clonotype was seen many times. This sequence joins TRBV7-9 and TRBJ2-1; no firm D call. The CDR3 spans 11 residues. V was shortened by 0 bases and J by 6 bases, with 0 bases between the two germline ends. CDR1 SEHNR and CDR2 FQNEAQ come from the germline V gene (reference sequence). The CDR3 protein is CASSLANEQFF. The DNA for the CDR3 is TGTGCCAGCAGCTTAGCCAATGAGCAGTTCTTC.

This clonotype was counted at least ten times. CDR3 DNA sequence: TGTGCCAGCAGCTTTGGACAGGGGGGCGAGCAGTACTTC. It yields the protein CASSFGQGGEQYF. This chain joins TRBV7-9 and TRBJ2-7, with 10 positions matching TRBD1. The CDR3 loop spans 13 amino acids. The germline V gene encodes CDR1 SEHNR and CDR2 FQNEAQ (reference sequence). V gave up 3 bases and J gave up 6 bases; unmatched junction bases: 2.

This clonotype was seen only a few times. This chain connects TRBV20-1 to TRBJ2-7; 7 bases match TRBD1. The CDR3 totals 13 residues. Germline loops: CDR1 DFQATT, CDR2 SNEGSKA (reference sequence). The V and J ends lost 3 bases and 3 bases, in that order; junction bases with no gene match: 5. The CDR3 region is CSARGTENYEQYF. CDR3 in DNA: TGCAGTGCTAGGGGGACAGAGAACTACGAGCAGTACTTC.

The rearrangement joins TRBV7-4 to TRBJ2-7; D is undetermined. Trimming stripped 2 bases from V and 6 bases from J, with 11 bases between. The CDR3 covers 13 residues. Germline V gene lookup returns CDR1 SGHVT and CDR2 SQSDAQ. The CDR3 region has the DNA TGTGCCAGCAGCTTAATCCTAGTCTGCGAGCAGTACTTC. Translating gives CASSLILVCEQYF.

This clonotype was found many times. This sequence joins TRBV6-5 and TRBJ1-1; D call uncertain. V was cut by 0 bases and J by 9 bases, with 11 bases left in between. This CDR3 has 13 amino acids. CDR1 is MNHEY and CDR2 is SVGAGI in the germline V gene. The CDR3 DNA reads as TGTGCCAGCAGTTACTCGATTGGCCAGCAAGCTTTCTTT. It is translated as CASSYSIGQQAFF.

V usage is TRBV4-3 and J usage is TRBJ2-1; 10 bases match TRBD2. CDR1 is LGHNA and CDR2 is YSLEER in the germline V gene. The CDR3 runs 17 residues. J was trimmed by 5 bases and V by 6 bases; bases with no gene match: 13. The CDR3 loop reads CASSYSQRTSGDNEQFF. CDR3 bases: TGCGCCAGCAGTTACTCCCAACGGACTAGCGGTGACAATGAGCAGTTCTTC.

This chain joins TRBV20-1 and TRBJ2-1; D is perhaps TRBD2 (6 bases). The CDR3 covers 12 residues. Germline V gives CDR1 DFQATT, CDR2 SNEGSKA (reference sequence). The V gene lost 6 bases and the J gene lost 7 bases, with 13 bases spanning the gap. CDR3 amino acids: CSARLASNEQFF. Here the CDR3 DNA reads TGCAGTGCGCGTCTAGCGTCAAATGAGCAGTTCTTC.

V and J are TRBV6-4 and TRBJ2-1, with TRBD2 matching 9 bases. CDR3 length equals 16 residues. The V and J ends lost 5 bases and 4 bases, in that order; junction bases with no gene match: 9. CDR1 and CDR2 from the germline V gene are MRHNA and SNTAGT. The CDR3 sequence is CASSNIAGDNYNEQFF. The CDR3, as DNA: TGTGCCAGCAGTAATATAGCGGGAGATAATTACAATGAGCAGTTCTTC.